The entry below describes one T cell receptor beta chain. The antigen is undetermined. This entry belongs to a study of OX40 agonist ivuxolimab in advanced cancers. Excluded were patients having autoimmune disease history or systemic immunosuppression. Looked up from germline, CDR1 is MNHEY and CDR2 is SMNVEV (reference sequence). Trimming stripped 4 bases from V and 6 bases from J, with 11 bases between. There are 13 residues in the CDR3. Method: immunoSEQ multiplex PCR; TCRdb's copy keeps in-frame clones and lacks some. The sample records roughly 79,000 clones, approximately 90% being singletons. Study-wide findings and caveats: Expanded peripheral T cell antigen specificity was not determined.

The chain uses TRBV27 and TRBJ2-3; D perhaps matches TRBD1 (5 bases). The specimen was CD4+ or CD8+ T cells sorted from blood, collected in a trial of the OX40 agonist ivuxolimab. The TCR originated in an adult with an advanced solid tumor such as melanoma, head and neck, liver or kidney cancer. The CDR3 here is CASSWGRVDTQYF. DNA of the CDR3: TGTGCCAGCAGTTGGGGCAGAGTCGATACGCAGTATTTT.